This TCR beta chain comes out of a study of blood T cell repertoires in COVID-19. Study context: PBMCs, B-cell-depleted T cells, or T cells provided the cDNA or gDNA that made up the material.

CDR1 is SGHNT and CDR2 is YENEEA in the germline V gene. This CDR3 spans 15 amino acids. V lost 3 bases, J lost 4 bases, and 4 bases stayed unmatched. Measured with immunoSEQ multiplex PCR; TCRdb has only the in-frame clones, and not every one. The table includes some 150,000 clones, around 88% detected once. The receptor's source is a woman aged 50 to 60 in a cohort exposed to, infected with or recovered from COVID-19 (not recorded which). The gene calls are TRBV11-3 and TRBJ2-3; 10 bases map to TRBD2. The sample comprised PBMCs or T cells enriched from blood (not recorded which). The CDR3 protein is CASSFKRGGSDTQYF. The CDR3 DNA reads TGTGCCAGCAGCTTCAAGCGGGGGGGTTCAGATACGCAGTATTTT.